The clone carrying this T cell receptor beta chain has at least ten counts. In germline, CDR1 is SGHTA, CDR2 FQGNSA. J was trimmed by 0 bases and V by 4 bases; bases with no gene match: 5. The CDR3 runs 17 residues. The source of the sample is a study of T-cell reconstitution after alpha-beta-depleted transplantation in children. For TCRbeta, the library was prepared with unique molecular identifiers. TCRdb recomputed calls from the PCR reads with MiXCR, one row per CDR3 protein. Of 230,000 or so distinct CDR3 sequences in the sample, about 12% were seen once. The chain has TRBV7-2 and TRBJ2-4; TRBD2 matches at 11 bases. This sequence originates from a human donor who donated a stem cell graft to a child with acute lymphoblastic leukemia. Sample: PBMCs from the stem cell graft donor, taken from the stem cell graft. CDR3 protein: CASSWPLAGVAKNIQYF. In nucleotides, the CDR3 is TGTGCCAGCAGCTGGCCACTAGCGGGGGTAGCCAAAAACATTCAGTACTTC.